This T cell receptor beta chain was obtained from a study of blood T cell repertoires in COVID-19. Background on the study: Donors in the United States, Italy and Spain gave samples during acute or convalescent COVID-19.

Sequenced by immunoSEQ multiplex PCR; TCRdb stores in-frame clones only, minus some. The table lists under 150,000 clones, roughly 90% of them singletons. The CDR3 length is 11 residues. V lost 4 bases and J lost 4; bases outside the gene matches: 1. Germline CDR1 GTSNPN, CDR2 SVGIG (reference sequence). The chain joins TRBV30 to TRBJ2-7; TRBD1 agrees at 7 bases. The source of this sequence is a man aged 45 to 65 with active or convalescent COVID-19. The sequencing sample was made of peripheral blood. CDR3 nucleotide sequence: TGTGCCTGGAAACAGGGGTACGAGCAGTACTTC. Residues: CAWKQGYEQYF.